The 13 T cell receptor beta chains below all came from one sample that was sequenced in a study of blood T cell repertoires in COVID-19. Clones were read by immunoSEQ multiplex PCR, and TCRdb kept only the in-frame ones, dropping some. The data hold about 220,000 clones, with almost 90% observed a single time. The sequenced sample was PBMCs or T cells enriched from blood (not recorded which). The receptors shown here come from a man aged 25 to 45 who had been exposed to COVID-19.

In DNA, the CDR3 is TGTGCCAGCAGCCGGAGTAGCGGGGGAGAGAACACTGAAGCTTTCTTT. Its translation is CASSRSSGGENTEAFF. The chain couples TRBV7-2 to TRBJ1-1; TRBD1 is a possible D gene (5 bases). Germline V CDR1 and CDR2: SGHTA, FQGNSA. The CDR3 has 16 amino acids. V lost 5 bases to trimming and J lost 1 base, with 17 bases between them.

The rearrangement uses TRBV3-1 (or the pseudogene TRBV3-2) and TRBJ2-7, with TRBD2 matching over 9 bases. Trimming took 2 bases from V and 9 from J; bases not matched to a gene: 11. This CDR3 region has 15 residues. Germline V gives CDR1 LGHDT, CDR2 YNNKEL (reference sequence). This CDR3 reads CASSQQSLAGGGQYF. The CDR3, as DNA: TGTGCCAGCAGCCAACAGTCACTAGCGGGCGGGGGGCAGTACTTC.

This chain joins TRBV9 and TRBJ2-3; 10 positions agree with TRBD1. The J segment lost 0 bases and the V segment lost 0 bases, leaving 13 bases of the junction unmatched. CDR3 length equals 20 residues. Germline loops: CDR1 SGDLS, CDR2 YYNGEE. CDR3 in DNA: TGTGCCAGCAGCGTAGCTTGGGACAGGGGATCGGGTTGGAGCACAGATACGCAGTATTTT. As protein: CASSVAWDRGSGWSTDTQYF.

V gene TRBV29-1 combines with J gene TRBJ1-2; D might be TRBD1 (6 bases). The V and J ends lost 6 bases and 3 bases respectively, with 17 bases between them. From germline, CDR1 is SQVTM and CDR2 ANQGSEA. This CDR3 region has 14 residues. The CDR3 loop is CSVDGQSWDYGYTF. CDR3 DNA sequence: TGCAGCGTAGACGGACAGTCCTGGGACTATGGCTACACCTTC.

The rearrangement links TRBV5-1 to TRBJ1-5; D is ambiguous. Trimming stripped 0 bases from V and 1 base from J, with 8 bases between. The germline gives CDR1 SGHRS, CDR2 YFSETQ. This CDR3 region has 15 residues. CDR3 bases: TGCGCCAGCAGCTTGGCGGGGAACAGCAATCAGCCCCAGCATTTT. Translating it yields CASSLAGNSNQPQHF.

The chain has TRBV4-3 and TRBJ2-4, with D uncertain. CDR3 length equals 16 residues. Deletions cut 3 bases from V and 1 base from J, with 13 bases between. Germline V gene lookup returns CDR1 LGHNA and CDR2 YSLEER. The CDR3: CASSQALTIAKNIQYF. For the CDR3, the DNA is TGCGCCAGCAGCCAGGCCTTAACCATCGCCAAAAACATTCAGTACTTC.

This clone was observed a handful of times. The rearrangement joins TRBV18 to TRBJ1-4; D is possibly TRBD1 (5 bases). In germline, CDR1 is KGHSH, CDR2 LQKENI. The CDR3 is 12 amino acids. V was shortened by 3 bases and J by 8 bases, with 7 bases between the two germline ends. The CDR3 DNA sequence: TGTGCCAGCTCACCTGGGGGGGAAAAACTGTTTTTT. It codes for CASSPGGEKLFF.

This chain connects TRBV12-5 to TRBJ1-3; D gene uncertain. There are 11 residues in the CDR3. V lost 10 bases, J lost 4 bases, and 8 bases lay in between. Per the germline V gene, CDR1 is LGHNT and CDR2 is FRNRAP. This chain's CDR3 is CATNTGNTIYF. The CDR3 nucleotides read TGTGCTACCAACACGGGAAACACCATATATTTT.

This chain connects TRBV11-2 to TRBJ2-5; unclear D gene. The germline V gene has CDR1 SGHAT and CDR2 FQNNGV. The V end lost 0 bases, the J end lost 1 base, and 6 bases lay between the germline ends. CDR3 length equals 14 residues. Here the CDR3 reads CASSLDQLQETQYF. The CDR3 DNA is TGTGCCAGCAGCTTAGATCAACTCCAAGAGACCCAGTACTTC. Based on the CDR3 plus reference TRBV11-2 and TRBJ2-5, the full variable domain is EAGVAQSPRYKIIEKRQSVAFWCNPISGHATLYWYQQILGQGPKLLIQFQNNGVVDDSQLPKDRFSAERLKGVDSTLKIQPAKLEDSAVYLCASSLDQLQETQYFGPGTRLLVL.

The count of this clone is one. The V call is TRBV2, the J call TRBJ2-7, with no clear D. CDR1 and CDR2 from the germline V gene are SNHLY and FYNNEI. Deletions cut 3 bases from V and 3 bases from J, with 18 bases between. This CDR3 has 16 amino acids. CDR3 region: CASSDPTFPQIYEQYF. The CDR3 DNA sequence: TGTGCCAGCAGTGACCCGACATTTCCCCAGATCTACGAGCAGTACTTC.

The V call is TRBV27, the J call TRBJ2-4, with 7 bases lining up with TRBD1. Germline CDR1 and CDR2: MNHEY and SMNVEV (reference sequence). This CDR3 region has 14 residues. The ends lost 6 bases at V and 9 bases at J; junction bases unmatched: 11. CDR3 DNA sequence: TGTGCCAGCAGCCGTGACAGGGTTGAGGGCATTCAGTACTTC. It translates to CASSRDRVEGIQYF.

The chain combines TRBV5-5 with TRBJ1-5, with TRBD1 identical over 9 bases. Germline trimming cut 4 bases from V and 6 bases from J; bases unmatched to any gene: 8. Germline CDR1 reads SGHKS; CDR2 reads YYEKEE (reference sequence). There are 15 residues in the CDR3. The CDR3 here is CASSSTGTGTQPQHF. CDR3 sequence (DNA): TGTGCCAGCAGCAGTACCGGGACAGGGACTCAGCCCCAGCATTTT.

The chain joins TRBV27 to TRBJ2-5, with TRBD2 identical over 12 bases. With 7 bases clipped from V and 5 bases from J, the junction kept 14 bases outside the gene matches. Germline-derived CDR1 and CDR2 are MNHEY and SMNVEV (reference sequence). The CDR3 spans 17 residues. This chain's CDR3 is CASIGLPSGGGPETQYF. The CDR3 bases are TGTGCCAGCATTGGACTTCCTAGCGGGGGGGGCCCGGAGACCCAGTACTTC.